The present TCR beta chain was sequenced within a study of blood T cell repertoires in COVID-19. V shed 5 bases and J shed 1 base, with 11 bases lying between them. This CDR3 region has 15 residues. Looked up from germline, CDR1 is SGHTA and CDR2 is FQGNSA. The method was immunoSEQ multiplex PCR; TCRdb's version includes in-frame clones alone and lacks a portion of them. The sample consists of about 300,000 clones, more than 75% of them appearing once. The clonotype comes from a man aged 65 to 85 with acute or convalescent COVID-19. This chain links TRBV7-2 with TRBJ1-4, with unresolved D. The sample was peripheral blood. The CDR3 is CASSQNYGTNEKLFF. The CDR3 region has the DNA TGTGCCAGCAGCCAAAACTATGGAACTAATGAAAAACTGTTTTTT.